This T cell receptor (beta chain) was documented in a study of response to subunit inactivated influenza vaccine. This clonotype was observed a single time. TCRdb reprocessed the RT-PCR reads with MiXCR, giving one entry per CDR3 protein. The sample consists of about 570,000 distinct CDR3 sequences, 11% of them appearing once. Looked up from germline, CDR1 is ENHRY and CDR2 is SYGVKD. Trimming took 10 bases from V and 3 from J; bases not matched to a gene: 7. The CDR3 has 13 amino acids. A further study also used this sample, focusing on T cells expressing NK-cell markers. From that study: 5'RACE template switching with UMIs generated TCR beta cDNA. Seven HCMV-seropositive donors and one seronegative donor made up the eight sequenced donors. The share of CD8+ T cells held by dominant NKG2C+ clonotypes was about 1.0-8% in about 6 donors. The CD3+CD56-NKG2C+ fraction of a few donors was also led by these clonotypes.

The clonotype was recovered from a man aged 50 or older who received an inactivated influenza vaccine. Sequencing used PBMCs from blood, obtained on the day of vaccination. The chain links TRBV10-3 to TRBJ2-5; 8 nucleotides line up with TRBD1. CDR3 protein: CATRGQGEETQYF. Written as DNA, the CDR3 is TGTGCCACGAGAGGACAGGGTGAAGAGACCCAGTACTTC.